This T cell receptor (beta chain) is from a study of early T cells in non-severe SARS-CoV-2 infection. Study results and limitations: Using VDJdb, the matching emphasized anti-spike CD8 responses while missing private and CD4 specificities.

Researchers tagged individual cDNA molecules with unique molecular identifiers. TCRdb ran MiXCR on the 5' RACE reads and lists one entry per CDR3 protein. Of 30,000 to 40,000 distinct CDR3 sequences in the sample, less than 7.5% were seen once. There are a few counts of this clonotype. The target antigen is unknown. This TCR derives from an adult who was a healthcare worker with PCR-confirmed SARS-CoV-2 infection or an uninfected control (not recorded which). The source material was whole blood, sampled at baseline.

Here the CDR3 reads CATSQELTYEQYF. Written as DNA, the CDR3 is TGTGCTACCTCCCAGGAGTTGACCTACGAGCAGTACTTC. The chain combines TRBV28 with TRBJ2-7, with no clear D. The CDR3 has 13 residues. Germline loops: CDR1 MDHEN, CDR2 SYDVKM. The variable domain in full, completed from reference TRBV28 and TRBJ2-7, reads DVKVTQSSRYLVKRTGEKVFLECVQDMDHENMFWYRQDPGLGLRLIYFSYDVKMKEKGDIPEGYSVSREKKERFSLILESASTNQTSMYLCATSQELTYEQYFGPGTRLTVT.